These 29 T cell receptor beta chains originate from one sample sequenced in a study of blood T cell repertoires in COVID-19. Some clones are missing from TCRdb's copy, which holds only in-frame ones; the method was immunoSEQ multiplex PCR. Among some 58,000 clones listed, 85% to 90% were seen once. The specimen sequenced was peripheral blood. The source of these receptors is a middle-aged man with acute or convalescent COVID-19.

The rearrangement links TRBV10-2 to TRBJ2-7; 7 nucleotides line up with TRBD2. The CDR3 length is 15 residues. In germline, CDR1 is WSHSY, CDR2 SAAADI. V lost 2 bases to trimming and J lost 0 bases; unmatched junction nucleotides: 4. CDR3 DNA sequence: TGCGCCAGCAGTGAGGGAGCGGGACCCTCCTACGAGCAGTACTTC. Residues: CASSEGAGPSYEQYF.

This sequence joins TRBV5-6 and TRBJ1-3; no clear D. Per the germline V gene, CDR1 is SGHDT and CDR2 is YYEEEE. Trimming shortened V by 0 bases and J by 6 bases, and 10 bases separated the two germline ends. This CDR3 contains 14 residues. The CDR3 loop is CASSLGPRENTIYF. The CDR3 DNA follows: TGTGCCAGCAGCTTGGGTCCCCGCGAAAACACCATATATTTT.

The chain combines TRBV7-9 with TRBJ2-2, with D perhaps matching TRBD2 (6 bases). V was clipped by 3 bases and J by 2 bases, with 10 bases between them. The CDR3 sequence is 15 residues long. CDR1 and CDR2 (germline): SEHNR, FQNEAQ (reference sequence). This CDR3 reads CASSFRDFNTGELFF. The CDR3 bases are TGTGCCAGCAGCTTCCGGGACTTCAACACCGGGGAGCTGTTTTTT.

The CDR3 DNA reads as TGTGCCAGCAGTGAATCAGGCGGGAGGGCCCCAGATACGCAGTATTTT. It specifies CASSESGGRAPDTQYF. The chain uses TRBV25-1 and TRBJ2-3, with TRBD2 matching over 9 bases. The CDR3 sequence is 16 residues long. V gave up 1 base and J gave up 4 bases; unmatched junction bases: 6. In germline, CDR1 is MGHDK, CDR2 SYGVNS.

The V call is TRBV5-1, the J call TRBJ2-7, with D perhaps TRBD1 (6 bases). This CDR3 spans 13 amino acids. Trimming took off 2 bases at V and 6 bases at J, with 12 bases between the two ends. From germline, CDR1 is SGHRS and CDR2 YFSETQ. CDR3: CASSFTGFIEQYF. DNA of the CDR3: TGCGCCAGCAGCTTTACAGGGTTCATCGAGCAGTACTTC.

This chain links TRBV27 with TRBJ2-5, with a possible D match to TRBD1 (5 bases). The V gene's germline CDR1 is MNHEY and CDR2 SMNVEV (reference sequence). The CDR3 sequence is 14 residues long. The V gene lost 6 bases and the J gene lost 1 base, with 12 bases spanning the gap. CDR3 residues: CASSPGAVQETQYF. In DNA form, the CDR3 reads TGTGCCAGCAGCCCTGGGGCAGTCCAAGAGACCCAGTACTTC.

The chain's CDR3 is CASSPNRQGSYGYTF. The CDR3, as DNA: TGTGCCAGCAGCCCAAACAGACAGGGTAGCTATGGCTACACCTTC. The rearrangement uses TRBV3-1 (or the pseudogene TRBV3-2) and TRBJ1-2, with 7 bases identical to TRBD1. The V segment lost 4 bases and the J segment 4 bases; nucleotides outside the gene matches: 9. Germline CDR1 is LGHDT and CDR2 is YNNKEL (reference sequence). CDR3 length equals 15 residues.

The V and J genes are TRBV21-1 and TRBJ2-4; the table's TRBD1 call for D was not verified on the DNA. TRBV21-1 is designated a pseudogene. This CDR3 is 21 amino acids long. CDR3 nucleotides: TGTGCCAGCAGCAAAGGTGGCCGGGACAGTGCCGATCCCCTAGCCAAAAACATTCAGTACTTC. Its protein is CASSKGGRDSADPLAKNIQYF.

The rearrangement joins TRBV9 to TRBJ1-2; 7 bases align to TRBD1. This CDR3 region has 15 residues. Unmatched junction bases numbered 13, after V lost 4 bases and J lost 7 bases. Germline CDR1 SGDLS, CDR2 YYNGEE. CDR3 sequence (DNA): TGTGCCAGCAGCCCCACTCTAGACAGGGCGGGTGGCTACACCTTC. It is translated as CASSPTLDRAGGYTF.

The chain carries TRBV5-8 and TRBJ2-2; a weak D match, TRBD1 (7 bases). Germline CDR1 and CDR2: SGHTS and YDEGEE. The V gene lost 3 bases and the J gene lost 5 bases, with 14 bases spanning the gap. This CDR3 is built from 15 residues. The CDR3 spells CASSWRGQLTGELFF. In nucleotides, the CDR3 is TGTGCCAGCAGCTGGAGGGGACAGCTTACCGGGGAGCTGTTTTTT.

V is TRBV7-2 and J is TRBJ1-5, with D maybe TRBD1 (6 bases). This CDR3 contains 17 residues. Trimming pared 1 base from V and 5 bases from J, leaving 18 bases between. The V gene's germline CDR1 is SGHTA and CDR2 FQGNSA. CDR3 sequence: CASSLGQGHIKYQPQHF. DNA of the CDR3: TGTGCCAGCAGCTTAGGTCAGGGGCACATTAAATATCAGCCCCAGCATTTT.

The chain is built from TRBV5-6 and TRBJ2-2; D call uncertain. CDR1 SGHDT and CDR2 YYEEEE come from the germline V gene. The CDR3 totals 13 residues. Trimming shortened V by 1 base and J by 5 bases, and 6 bases separated the two germline ends. CDR3 region: CASSLYVTGELFF. For the CDR3, the DNA is TGTGCCAGCAGCTTGTATGTAACCGGGGAGCTGTTTTTT.

V gene TRBV5-6 combines with J gene TRBJ1-2; D gene uncertain. The germline gives CDR1 SGHDT, CDR2 YYEEEE. Trimming took 0 bases from V and 5 from J, leaving 11 bases between them. This CDR3 has 14 amino acids. The CDR3 region has the DNA TGTGCCAGCAGCTTGGCAGGCTCTTCATATGGCTACACCTTC. Its translation: CASSLAGSSYGYTF. Full variable domain (missing parts from reference TRBV5-6 and TRBJ1-2): DAGVTQSPTHLIKTRGQQVTLRCSPKSGHDTVSWYQQALGQGPQFIFQYYEEEERQRGNFPDRFSGHQFPNYSSELNVNALLLGDSALYLCASSLAGSSYGYTFGSGTRLTVV.

This chain joins TRBV28 and TRBJ2-1, with D maybe TRBD1 (6 bases). The germline V and J ends were trimmed by 5 bases and 8 bases, with 10 bases remaining between them. The CDR3 is 12 amino acids. CDR1 and CDR2 (germline): MDHEN, SYDVKM. The CDR3 spells CASSPTGYEQFF. The CDR3 nucleotides read TGTGCCAGCAGTCCCACAGGGTATGAGCAGTTCTTC.

The chain uses TRBV7-9 and TRBJ1-2; TRBD1 might be the D (6 bases). V was pared by 5 bases and J by 4 bases, with 14 bases between. This CDR3 comprises 14 residues. Germline CDR1 SEHNR, CDR2 FQNEAQ (reference sequence). CDR3: CASSEPGQRYGYTF. The CDR3 DNA reads as TGTGCCAGCAGCGAACCCGGACAGCGCTATGGCTACACCTTC.

The chain recombines TRBV6-1 with TRBJ1-5, with D unresolved. Trimming removed 1 base at V and 2 bases at J, with 15 bases between. This CDR3 has 17 residues. Germline lookup yields CDR1 MNHNS and CDR2 SASEGT. The CDR3 sequence is CASSEVPGMFGNQPQHF. CDR3 coding DNA: TGTGCCAGCAGTGAAGTACCGGGGATGTTTGGCAATCAGCCCCAGCATTTT.

This clone was seen only once. The CDR3 protein is CATSDPGTGNNEQFF. The DNA of the CDR3 is TGTGCCACCAGTGATCCCGGGACAGGGAACAATGAGCAGTTCTTC. This chain links TRBV24-1 with TRBJ2-1; TRBD1 aligns across 9 bases. V was pared by 3 bases and J by 5 bases, with 4 bases of the junction left unmatched. Germline lookup yields CDR1 KGHDR and CDR2 SFDVKD. The CDR3 loop spans 15 amino acids.

J is TRBJ2-7 and V is TRBV7-9, with no clear D. The germline V gene encodes CDR1 SEHNR and CDR2 FQNEAQ (reference sequence). The ends were cut back, 1 base at V and 1 base at J, with 8 bases in the middle. The CDR3 is made up of 14 amino acids. CDR3 region: CASSLVPVSYEQYF. DNA of the CDR3: TGTGCCAGCAGCTTAGTACCGGTGTCCTACGAGCAGTACTTC.

The chain has TRBV7-3 and TRBJ2-2; a weak D match, TRBD1 (6 bases). Trimming cost V 3 bases and J 0 bases, with 8 bases left between them. The CDR3 sequence is 15 residues long. Germline V CDR1 and CDR2: SGHTA, FQGTGA. This CDR3 is CASSFGQPNTGELFF. DNA for the CDR3: TGTGCCAGCAGCTTCGGACAGCCGAACACCGGGGAGCTGTTTTTT. Using reference TRBV7-3 and TRBJ2-2 for the parts outside the CDR3, the full variable domain is GAGVSQTPSNKVTEKGKYVELRCDPISGHTALYWYRQSLGQGPEFLIYFQGTGAADDSGLPNDRFFAVRPEGSVSTLKIQRTERGDSAVYLCASSFGQPNTGELFFGEGSRLTVL.

The CDR3 DNA reads TGTGCCATCAGTGAGTCTAGCGCCTATAATGAAAAACTGTTTTTT. This codes for CAISESSAYNEKLFF. V usage is TRBV10-3 and J usage is TRBJ1-4; the D is unclear. The V end was cut by 0 bases, the J end by 4 bases, with 9 bases between. There are 15 residues in the CDR3. Germline V gene sequence: CDR1 ENHRY, CDR2 SYGVKD.

A note on this clone: The same CDR3 arises from other DNA sequences in this sample as well. The J gene is TRBJ2-7, the V gene TRBV5-6, with 8 bases lining up with TRBD1. Germline trimming cut 2 bases from V and 4 bases from J; bases unmatched to any gene: 5. Germline V gives CDR1 SGHDT, CDR2 YYEEEE. CDR3 length: 14 residues. In DNA, the CDR3 is TGTGCCAGCAGCTTTGGACAGGGTAGGTACGAGCAGTACTTC. It translates to CASSFGQGRYEQYF.

In this sample, this clone turned up a few times. This chain uses TRBV23-1 with TRBJ1-4; 7 bases align to TRBD1. TRBV23-1 is reported as an ORF; its role is uncertain. CDR3 size: 13 residues. With V trimmed by 6 bases and J by 7 bases, 5 bases remained unmatched. The CDR3 region has the DNA TGCGCCAGCAGAGGACAGGAGGTTGAAAAACTGTTTTTT. Its translation is CASRGQEVEKLFF.

The V call is TRBV19, the J call TRBJ2-1; tentatively, D is TRBD1 (5 bases). The V and J ends lost 6 bases and 7 bases respectively, with 10 bases between them. The CDR3 is made up of 12 amino acids. The germline CDR1 and CDR2 sequences are LNHDA and SQIVND (reference sequence). This chain's CDR3 is CASRERGNEQFF. The CDR3 DNA follows: TGTGCCAGTAGGGAAAGGGGTAATGAGCAGTTCTTC. The entire variable domain, with the rest obtained from reference TRBV19 and TRBJ2-1, is as follows: DGGITQSPKYLFRKEGQNVTLSCEQNLNHDAMYWYRQDPGQGLRLIYYSQIVNDFQKGDIAEGYSVSREKKESFPLTVTSAQKNPTAFYLCASRERGNEQFFGPGTRLTVL.

The V call is TRBV29-1, the J call TRBJ2-7; D might be TRBD2 (5 bases). The CDR3 covers 11 residues. V lost 8 bases and J lost 3, with 11 bases in between. Germline V gene lookup returns CDR1 SQVTM and CDR2 ANQGSEA. The DNA of the CDR3 is TGCAGCATCCGGACTTTCTACGAGCAGTACTTC. Amino acids: CSIRTFYEQYF.

The chain recombines TRBV7-2 with TRBJ2-1; D might be TRBD1 (5 bases). The CDR3 consists of 15 residues. V was shortened by 7 bases and J by 6 bases, with 19 bases between the two germline ends. Germline assignment: CDR1 SGHTA and CDR2 FQGNSA. CDR3 in amino acids: CASTPNRDRLNEQFF. CDR3 nucleotides: TGTGCCAGCACCCCGAACCGCGACAGACTCAATGAGCAGTTCTTC. The whole variable domain, filled in from reference TRBV7-2 and TRBJ2-1, reads GAGVSQSPSNKVTEKGKDVELRCDPISGHTALYWYRQSLGQGLEFLIYFQGNSAPDKSGLPSDRFSAERTGGSVSTLTIQRTQQEDSAVYLCASTPNRDRLNEQFFGPGTRLTVL.

The chain joins TRBV14 to TRBJ1-6; the match to TRBD1 covers 8 bases. The ends lost 4 bases at V and 0 bases at J; junction bases unmatched: 5. Germline assignment: CDR1 SGHDN and CDR2 FVKESK. The length of the CDR3 is 17 residues. CDR3 loop: CASSPTGGSSYNSPLHF. CDR3 nucleotides: TGTGCCAGCAGCCCAACAGGGGGTAGCTCCTATAATTCACCCCTCCACTTT. Filled out from reference TRBV14 and TRBJ1-6, the complete variable domain reads EAGVTQFPSHSVIEKGQTVTLRCDPISGHDNLYWYRRVMGKEIKFLLHFVKESKQDESGMPNNRFLAERTGGTYSTLKVQPAELEDSGVYFCASSPTGGSSYNSPLHFGNGTRLTVT.

The chain links TRBV29-1 to TRBJ2-1, with D unresolved. CDR1 and CDR2 from the germline V gene are SQVTM and ANQGSEA. The CDR3 sequence is 11 residues long. Trimming stripped 4 bases from V and 3 bases from J, with 4 bases between. DNA for the CDR3: TGCAGCGTTGTAAACTACAATGAGCAGTTCTTC. Translating it yields CSVVNYNEQFF.

The chain has TRBV28 and TRBJ1-1; tentatively, D is TRBD1 (5 bases). The germline V gene encodes CDR1 MDHEN and CDR2 SYDVKM. V lost 5 bases and J lost 4, with 17 bases in between. The CDR3 runs 15 residues. CDR3 nucleotides: TGTGCCAGCAGTCAACGGGCAGGGTTTGCCACTGAAGCTTTCTTT. This encodes CASSQRAGFATEAFF.

This sequence joins TRBV19 and TRBJ2-1; 11 nucleotides match TRBD2. J was trimmed by 5 bases and V by 6 bases; bases with no gene match: 15. The CDR3 contains 18 residues. CDR1 LNHDA and CDR2 SQIVND come from the germline V gene (reference sequence). Here the CDR3 DNA reads TGTGCCAGTAGATACATAGCGGGAGGGCCTCTCCAAGACAATGAGCAGTTCTTC. Residues: CASRYIAGGPLQDNEQFF.